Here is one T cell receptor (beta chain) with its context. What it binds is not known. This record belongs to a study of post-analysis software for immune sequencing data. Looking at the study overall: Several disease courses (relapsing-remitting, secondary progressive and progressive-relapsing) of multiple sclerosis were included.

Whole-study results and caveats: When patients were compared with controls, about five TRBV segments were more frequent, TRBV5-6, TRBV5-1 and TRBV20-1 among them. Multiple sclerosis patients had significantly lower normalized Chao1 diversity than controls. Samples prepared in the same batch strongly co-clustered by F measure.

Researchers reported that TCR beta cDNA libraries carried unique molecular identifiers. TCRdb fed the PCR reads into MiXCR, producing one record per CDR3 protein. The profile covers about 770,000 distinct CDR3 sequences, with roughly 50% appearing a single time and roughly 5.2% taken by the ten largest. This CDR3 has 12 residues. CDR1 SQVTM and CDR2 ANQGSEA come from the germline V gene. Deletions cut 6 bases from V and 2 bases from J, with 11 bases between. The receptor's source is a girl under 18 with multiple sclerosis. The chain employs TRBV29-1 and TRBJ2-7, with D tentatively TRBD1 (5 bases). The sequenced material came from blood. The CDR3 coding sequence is TGCAGCGTCCGCAAGGGGACCTACGAGCAGTACTTC. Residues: CSVRKGTYEQYF.